A single sample is the source of the 18 T cell receptor beta chains below, sequenced in a study of blood T cell repertoires in COVID-19. Assay: immunoSEQ multiplex PCR; the TCRdb copy retains only in-frame clones and omits some. The sample consists of 250,000 or so clones, more than 85% of them appearing once. Sequences were obtained from peripheral blood. Receptor source: a woman in her fifties or sixties with COVID-19, enrolled during active disease.

This clone was recorded once. The chain has TRBV5-6 and TRBJ1-2; 8 bases align to TRBD1. After removal of 0 bases from V and 7 bases from J, the junction contained 5 bases not matched to a gene. The V gene's germline CDR1 is SGHDT and CDR2 YYEEEE. The CDR3 totals 14 residues. The CDR3 protein is CASSLAPGGPGYTF. CDR3 DNA sequence: TGTGCCAGCAGCTTGGCCCCAGGGGGCCCTGGCTACACCTTC. Full variable domain (missing parts from reference TRBV5-6 and TRBJ1-2): DAGVTQSPTHLIKTRGQQVTLRCSPKSGHDTVSWYQQALGQGPQFIFQYYEEEERQRGNFPDRFSGHQFPNYSSELNVNALLLGDSALYLCASSLAPGGPGYTFGSGTRLTVV.

The rearrangement joins TRBV19 to TRBJ2-1; 10 bases line up with TRBD2. The V gene's germline CDR1 is LNHDA and CDR2 SQIVND (reference sequence). Trimming at V came to 6 bases and at J to 6 bases, leaving 20 bases not matched to a gene. The CDR3 sequence is 19 residues long. This CDR3 is CASSHRTGTSDTSSNEQFF. The CDR3 DNA reads as TGTGCCAGTAGCCATAGGACAGGGACTAGCGATACGAGTAGCAATGAGCAGTTCTTC.

The chain couples TRBV6-2 or TRBV6-3 to TRBJ2-1; D not certain. Germline V gives CDR1 MNHEY, CDR2 SVGEGT. The CDR3 is 13 amino acids. V gave up 5 bases and J gave up 5 bases, with 10 bases separating them. The CDR3 sequence is CASSKTVNNEQFF. DNA of the CDR3: TGTGCCAGCAGTAAAACTGTGAACAATGAGCAGTTCTTC.

V usage is TRBV6-1 and J usage is TRBJ2-7; weak D call: TRBD2 (6 bases). Germline loops: CDR1 MNHNS, CDR2 SASEGT. V lost 2 bases, J lost 0 bases, and 17 bases lay in between. This CDR3 spans 17 amino acids. The CDR3: CASSESGWGSSSYEQYF. The CDR3 DNA is TGTGCCAGCAGTGAAAGCGGGTGGGGAAGTAGCTCCTACGAGCAGTACTTC.

V gene TRBV5-4 combines with J gene TRBJ1-6; TRBD1 is a possible D gene (5 bases). Germline V gene data show CDR1 as SGHNT and CDR2 as YYREEE (reference sequence). The CDR3 runs 15 residues. V gave up 0 bases and J gave up 7 bases, with 11 bases separating them. CDR3 amino acids: CASSLGQGGNSPLHF. CDR3 nucleotide sequence: TGTGCCAGCAGCTTGGGGCAGGGAGGCAATTCACCCCTCCACTTT.

The chain employs TRBV19 and TRBJ2-4; 14 bases align to TRBD2. Trimming took 7 bases from V and 0 from J; bases not matched to a gene: 11. From germline, CDR1 is LNHDA and CDR2 SQIVND (reference sequence). This CDR3 contains 19 residues. The chain's CDR3 is CASTRKGLAGVGAKNIQYF. The CDR3 DNA follows: TGTGCCAGTACCCGAAAGGGACTAGCGGGAGTCGGAGCCAAAAACATTCAGTACTTC.

The J gene is TRBJ2-1, the V gene TRBV19, with TRBD2 matching over 7 bases. Trimming cost V 5 bases and J 6 bases; bases outside gene matches: 10. Germline lookup yields CDR1 LNHDA and CDR2 SQIVND (reference sequence). CDR3 length equals 15 residues. The CDR3 sequence: CASSPRLPSGNEQFF. The CDR3 nucleotides are TGTGCCAGTAGTCCCAGGTTGCCTAGCGGCAATGAGCAGTTCTTC. Combining the CDR3 with reference TRBV19 and TRBJ2-1 gives the whole variable domain DGGITQSPKYLFRKEGQNVTLSCEQNLNHDAMYWYRQDPGQGLRLIYYSQIVNDFQKGDIAEGYSVSREKKESFPLTVTSAQKNPTAFYLCASSPRLPSGNEQFFGPGTRLTVL.

The chain links TRBV4-3 to TRBJ1-4; weak D call: TRBD1 (5 bases). V lost 0 bases and J 11 bases, leaving 19 bases between the germline ends. The CDR3 consists of 16 residues. Germline V gene data show CDR1 as LGHNA and CDR2 as YSLEER. CDR3 sequence (DNA): TGCGCCAGCAGCCAAGATGATCCGGGTAGGGGAGGGAAACTGTTTTTT. Its protein product is CASSQDDPGRGGKLFF.

J is TRBJ2-2 and V is TRBV9, with TRBD1 as a possible D gene (6 bases). The V gene's germline CDR1 is SGDLS and CDR2 YYNGEE. Trimming stripped 2 bases from V and 3 bases from J, with 14 bases between. The CDR3 is made up of 16 amino acids. The CDR3 DNA is TGTGCCAGCAGCGTTTCTGGGGGCATGGACACCGGGGAGCTGTTTTTT. Amino acids: CASSVSGGMDTGELFF.

This rearrangement joins TRBV9 to TRBJ2-5; TRBD2 matches at 8 bases. V gave up 3 bases and J gave up 3 bases; unmatched junction bases: 16. The germline V gene has CDR1 SGDLS and CDR2 YYNGEE. The CDR3 length is 18 residues. The CDR3 sequence: CASSARVPGLEVEETQYF. As DNA, the CDR3 is TGTGCCAGCAGCGCCCGTGTGCCGGGACTAGAAGTTGAAGAGACCCAGTACTTC.

The V gene is TRBV14, the J gene TRBJ2-2; 7 bases match TRBD2. Germline V gene sequence: CDR1 SGHDN, CDR2 FVKESK. Germline trimming cut 4 bases from V and 7 bases from J; bases unmatched to any gene: 12. The CDR3 has 16 residues. The chain's CDR3 is CASSPTYGRLVGELFF. The CDR3 DNA follows: TGTGCCAGCAGCCCTACTTACGGGAGGTTGGTCGGGGAGCTGTTTTTT.

CDR3 region: CASSRGKGETQYF. DNA for the CDR3: TGTGCCAGTTCTCGCGGGAAGGGTGAGACCCAGTACTTC. This chain uses TRBV7-3 with TRBJ2-5; D might be TRBD2 (6 bases). Per germline, CDR1 SGHTA and CDR2 FQGTGA. The CDR3 loop spans 13 amino acids. Trimming took off 9 bases at V and 5 bases at J, with 16 bases between the two ends.

The V gene is TRBV5-1, the J gene TRBJ2-3; 7 bases fit TRBD2. CDR1 and CDR2 (germline): SGHRS, YFSETQ. The V and J ends lost 0 bases and 1 base, in that order; junction bases with no gene match: 5. This CDR3 spans 16 amino acids. The CDR3 DNA follows: TGCGCCAGCAGCTTGGGGACTAGAGGGCGCACAGATACGCAGTATTTT. Residues: CASSLGTRGRTDTQYF. Full variable domain (rest looked up from reference TRBV5-1 and TRBJ2-3): KAGVTQTPRYLIKTRGQQVTLSCSPISGHRSVSWYQQTPGQGLQFLFEYFSETQRNKGNFPGRFSGRQFSNSRSEMNVSTLELGDSALYLCASSLGTRGRTDTQYFGPGTRLTVL.

The V and J genes are TRBV30 and TRBJ1-5; D gene unclear. Germline CDR1 reads GTSNPN; CDR2 reads SVGIG (reference sequence). There are 16 residues in the CDR3. V was pared by 1 base and J by 2 bases, with 15 bases between. Written as DNA, the CDR3 is TGTGCCTGGAGTGATTCGAGGGCGGCAGGCAATCAGCCCCAGCATTTT. This translates into CAWSDSRAAGNQPQHF.

The chain couples TRBV7-2 to TRBJ2-2, with a tentative D call TRBD2 (5 bases). CDR1 SGHTA and CDR2 FQGNSA come from the germline V gene. The CDR3 spans 16 residues. V lost 6 bases, J lost 3 bases, and 17 bases lay in between. As DNA, the CDR3 is TGTGCCAGCAGGTCCGCCGGTAGAGGGCACACCGGGGAGCTGTTTTTT. Protein: CASRSAGRGHTGELFF.

The genes are TRBV9 and TRBJ1-4; D not resolved. Trimming removed 3 bases from V and 5 bases from J, with 14 bases in between. Germline V gene lookup returns CDR1 SGDLS and CDR2 YYNGEE. CDR3 size: 15 residues. CDR3 sequence (DNA): TGTGCCAGCAGCGAAGGAGGGCACCCGAATGAAAAACTGTTTTTT. Protein: CASSEGGHPNEKLFF.

The rearrangement uses TRBV29-1 and TRBJ2-1; 11 bases line up with TRBD2. V gave up 8 bases and J gave up 7 bases; unmatched junction bases: 4. The CDR3 covers 12 residues. Looked up from germline, CDR1 is SQVTM and CDR2 is ANQGSEA. Here the CDR3 reads CSLGTSGNEQFF. The CDR3 region has the DNA TGCAGCCTCGGGACTAGCGGTAATGAGCAGTTCTTC.

The chain uses TRBV10-3 and TRBJ2-5, with a possible D match to TRBD1 (6 bases). Per the germline V gene, CDR1 is ENHRY and CDR2 is SYGVKD. This CDR3 comprises 13 residues. V was cut by 4 bases and J by 5 bases, with 11 bases left in between. The CDR3: CAISAQGYETQYF. The CDR3 DNA is TGTGCCATCAGTGCACAGGGCTACGAGACCCAGTACTTC.